What follows are 8 T cell receptor beta chains derived from one specimen sequenced in a study of T cell responses to AZD1222 COVID-19 vaccine. Clones were read by immunoSEQ multiplex PCR, and TCRdb kept only the in-frame ones, dropping some. Of 150,000 to 180,000 clones detected, about 86% appear once; the ten largest clones hold 5.5%. This specimen consisted of peripheral blood, obtained on day 0 of MenACWY control vaccination. The receptors were gathered from an adult in good health.

CDR3 coding DNA: TGTGCCAGCAGGGACCGGGGGGCCGGGGAGCTGTTTTTT. Translation gives CASRDRGAGELFF. V and J are TRBV5-4 and TRBJ2-2, with 7 bases aligning to TRBD2. CDR1 is SGHNT, CDR2 YYREEE, per germline (reference sequence). After removal of 5 bases from V and 6 bases from J, the junction contained 4 bases not matched to a gene. There are 13 residues in the CDR3.

The DNA for the CDR3 is TGTGCCAGCAGCTTAGTATCGGGGGAGAATCAGCCCCAGCATTTT. Its translation is CASSLVSGENQPQHF. The chain is built from TRBV7-8 and TRBJ1-5, with a weak D call TRBD1 (5 bases). CDR3 size: 15 residues. Trimming removed 1 base at V and 4 bases at J, with 11 bases between. Germline values: CDR1 SGHVS, CDR2 FQNEAQ.

This clone was found once. The gene calls are TRBV7-3 and TRBJ2-7; D gene uncertain. CDR3 length: 13 amino acids. CDR1 is SGHTA, CDR2 FQGTGA, per germline. Trimming left V 3 bases short and J 1 base short, with 7 bases between. This CDR3 reads CASSLTPSYEQYF. CDR3 coding DNA: TGTGCCAGCAGCTTGACACCTTCCTACGAGCAGTACTTC.

This clone was seen once. The CDR3 region is CASSLGGSLNTEAFF. The CDR3 region has the DNA TGCGCCAGCAGCTTGGGTGGGTCCCTGAACACTGAAGCTTTCTTT. The chain is built from TRBV5-1 and TRBJ1-1; D gene unclear. Trimming left V 0 bases short and J 0 bases short, with 9 bases between. The CDR3 is 15 residues long. Germline V gene data show CDR1 as SGHRS and CDR2 as YFSETQ.

The V and J genes are TRBV6-1 and TRBJ1-3, with D perhaps matching TRBD1 (5 bases). The CDR3 runs to 14 residues. From germline, CDR1 is MNHNS and CDR2 SASEGT. V was pared by 3 bases and J by 4 bases, with 10 bases between. The CDR3 nucleotides read TGTGCCAGCAGTGATGTTGGGGCGGGAAACACCATATATTTT. Translating gives CASSDVGAGNTIYF.

The chain links TRBV7-3 to TRBJ2-7, with a possible D match to TRBD1 (7 bases). Germline assignment: CDR1 SGHTA and CDR2 FQGTGA. V lost 5 bases and J 2 bases, leaving 13 bases between the germline ends. The length of the CDR3 is 14 residues. The CDR3 is CASSPQGGPYEQYF. The CDR3 DNA follows: TGTGCCAGCAGCCCCCAGGGGGGTCCCTACGAGCAGTACTTC.

This clone was observed a handful of times. V is TRBV3-1 (or the pseudogene TRBV3-2) and J is TRBJ1-2, with a weak D call TRBD1 (6 bases). This CDR3 has 14 residues. V lost 5 bases and J 4 bases, leaving 14 bases between the germline ends. Germline V gene sequence: CDR1 LGHDT, CDR2 YNNKEL (reference sequence). This CDR3 is CASSSTGTRYGYTF. The DNA for the CDR3 is TGTGCCAGCAGCTCAACCGGGACACGCTATGGCTACACCTTC.

This chain joins TRBV19 and TRBJ2-5; 7 nucleotides align to TRBD1. J lost 5 bases, V lost 5 bases, and 11 bases had no gene match. CDR1 LNHDA and CDR2 SQIVND come from the germline V gene (reference sequence). The CDR3 is 15 amino acids. The CDR3: CASSRDSLRGETQYF. CDR3 sequence (DNA): TGTGCCAGTAGTCGGGACAGTCTAAGGGGGGAGACCCAGTACTTC. The full variable domain, its missing parts supplied by reference TRBV19 and TRBJ2-5, is DGGITQSPKYLFRKEGQNVTLSCEQNLNHDAMYWYRQDPGQGLRLIYYSQIVNDFQKGDIAEGYSVSREKKESFPLTVTSAQKNPTAFYLCASSRDSLRGETQYFGPGTRLLVL.